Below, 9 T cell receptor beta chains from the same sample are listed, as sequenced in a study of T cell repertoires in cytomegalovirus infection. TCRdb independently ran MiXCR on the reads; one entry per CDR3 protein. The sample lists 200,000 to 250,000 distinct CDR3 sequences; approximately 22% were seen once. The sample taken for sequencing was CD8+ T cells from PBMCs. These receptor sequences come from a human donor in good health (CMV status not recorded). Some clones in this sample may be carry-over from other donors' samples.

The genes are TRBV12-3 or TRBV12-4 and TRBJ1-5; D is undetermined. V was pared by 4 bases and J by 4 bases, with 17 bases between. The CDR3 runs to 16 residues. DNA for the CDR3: TGTGCCAGCAGTTGGGCCCTTGAGAGAACGAATCAGCCCCAGCATTTT. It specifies CASSWALERTNQPQHF.

The CDR3 sequence: CASSSTGYIQETQYF. DNA for the CDR3: TGTGCCAGCAGCTCAACAGGGTACATACAAGAGACCCAGTACTTC. The rearrangement joins TRBV27 to TRBJ2-5, with a possible D match to TRBD1 (6 bases). This CDR3 contains 15 residues. Trimming took 6 bases from V and 2 from J, leaving 16 bases between them. The germline V gene encodes CDR1 MNHEY and CDR2 SMNVEV (reference sequence).

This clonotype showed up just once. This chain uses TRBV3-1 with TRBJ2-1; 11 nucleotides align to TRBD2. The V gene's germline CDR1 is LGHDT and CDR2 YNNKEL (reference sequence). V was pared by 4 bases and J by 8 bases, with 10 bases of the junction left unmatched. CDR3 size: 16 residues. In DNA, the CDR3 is TGTGCCAGCAGCCCTCTTGTAGCGGGGGGGACCGATGAGCAGTTCTTC. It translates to CASSPLVAGGTDEQFF.

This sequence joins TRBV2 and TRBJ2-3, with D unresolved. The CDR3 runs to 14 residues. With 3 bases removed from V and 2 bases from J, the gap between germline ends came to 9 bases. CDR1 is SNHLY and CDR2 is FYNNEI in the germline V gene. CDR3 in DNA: TGTGCCAGCAGTGACGAATCTAACACAGATACGCAGTATTTT. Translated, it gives CASSDESNTDTQYF.

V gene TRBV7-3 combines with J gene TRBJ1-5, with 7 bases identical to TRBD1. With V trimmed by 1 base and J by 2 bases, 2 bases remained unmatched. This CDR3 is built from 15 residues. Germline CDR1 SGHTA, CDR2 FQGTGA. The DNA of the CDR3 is TGTGCCAGCAGCTTAAAGGGGGCGGGCAATCAGCCCCAGCATTTT. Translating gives CASSLKGAGNQPQHF. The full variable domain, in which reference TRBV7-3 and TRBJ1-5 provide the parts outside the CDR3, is GAGVSQTPSNKVTEKGKYVELRCDPISGHTALYWYRQSLGQGPEFLIYFQGTGAADDSGLPNDRFFAVRPEGSVSTLKIQRTERGDSAVYLCASSLKGAGNQPQHFGDGTRLSIL.

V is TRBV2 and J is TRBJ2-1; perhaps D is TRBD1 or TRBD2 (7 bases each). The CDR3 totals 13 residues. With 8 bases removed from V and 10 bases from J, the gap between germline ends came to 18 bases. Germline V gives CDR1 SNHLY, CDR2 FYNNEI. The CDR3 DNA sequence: TGTGCCAGCGCCCCGGGGGGACAGTCCGAGCAGTTCTTC. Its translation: CASAPGGQSEQFF.

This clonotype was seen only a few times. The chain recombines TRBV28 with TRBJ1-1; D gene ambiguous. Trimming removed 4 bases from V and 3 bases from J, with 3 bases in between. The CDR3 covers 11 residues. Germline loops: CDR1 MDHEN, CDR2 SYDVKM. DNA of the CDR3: TGTGCCAGCAGTTCATACACTGAAGCTTTCTTT. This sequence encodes CASSSYTEAFF.

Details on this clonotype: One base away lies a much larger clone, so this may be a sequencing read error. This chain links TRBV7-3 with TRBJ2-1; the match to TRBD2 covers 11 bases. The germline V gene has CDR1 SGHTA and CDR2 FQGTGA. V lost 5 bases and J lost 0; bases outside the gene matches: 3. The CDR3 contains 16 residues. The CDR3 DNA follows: TGTGCCAGCAGCCTTAGCGGGGGGGACTCCTACAATGAGCAGTTCTTC. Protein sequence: CASSLSGGDSYNEQFF.

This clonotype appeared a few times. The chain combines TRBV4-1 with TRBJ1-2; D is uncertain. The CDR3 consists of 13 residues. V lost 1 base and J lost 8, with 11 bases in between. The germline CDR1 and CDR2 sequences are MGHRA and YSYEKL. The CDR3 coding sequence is TGCGCCAGCAGCCAAGGGGAATCGGGAGGCTACACCTTC. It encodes CASSQGESGGYTF.